This T cell receptor beta chain comes out of a study of control samples from healthy donors and cancer patients. Trimming at V came to 1 base and at J to 2 bases, leaving 2 bases not matched to a gene. Per germline, CDR1 SGHVS and CDR2 FNYEAQ. The CDR3 is made up of 15 amino acids. TCRdb's table, derived via immunoSEQ multiplex PCR, lists solely in-frame clones and lacks some. The sample holds some 99,000 clones; about nine tenths are singletons and the top ten take about 4.2%. The chain links TRBV7-6 to TRBJ2-1; 7 positions agree with TRBD1. The sequence derives from a human donor in good health. The donor label of this sample is uncertain. The sequencing sample was made of blood. This CDR3 is CASSLEGGAYNEQFF. In DNA, the CDR3 is TGTGCCAGCAGCTTAGAAGGGGGCGCCTACAATGAGCAGTTCTTC.